This TCR beta chain was recorded in a study of blood T cell repertoires in COVID-19. The CDR3 extends over 15 amino acids. Germline CDR1 is SGDLS and CDR2 is YYNGEE. The trim removed 7 bases at V and 3 bases at J, leaving 10 bases unmatched. Original processing methods: Quantification of nucleated cells was approximated via reference gene primer amplification. Some clones are missing from TCRdb's copy, which holds only in-frame ones; the method was immunoSEQ multiplex PCR. D and trimming come from the DNA, and the V and J calls and clone size come from that table. This sample has just over 300,000 clones, with over 85% found just once.

This TCR was sampled from a woman aged 30 to 39 with COVID-19, enrolled during active disease. Sequencing input: peripheral blood. V is TRBV9 and J is TRBJ1-2, with 9 bases aligning to TRBD1. The CDR3 here is CASAVGTGRDYGYTF. In DNA form, the CDR3 reads TGTGCCAGCGCCGTGGGGACAGGGCGGGACTATGGCTACACCTTC.